This T cell receptor (beta chain) was found in a study of metastatic and nonmetastatic thyroid tumors. Study at large: Both malignant and benign thyroid patients supplied peripheral blood and tumor or nodule tissue samples, across which the repertoires of these patients were then compared.

V was cut by 4 bases and J by 10 bases, with 20 bases left in between. The CDR3 runs 15 residues. Germline CDR1 LGHDT, CDR2 YNNKEL (reference sequence). Until they underwent thyroid surgery, no patient had received any treatment. Broader study findings: For both blood and tumor, malignant thyroid tumors reportedly showed significantly higher TCR beta diversity than benign nodules did.

This clone was seen repeatedly, ten times or more. Antigen: not known. MiXCR re-clonotyped the PCR reads for TCRdb. This repertoire shows under 30,000 clones, around 17% found once; its top ten account for around 6.1%. This chain uses TRBV3-1 with TRBJ2-1, with D hard to call. Sequenced input: blood. The sequence derives from a male donor with papillary thyroid cancer or a benign thyroid nodule (not recorded which). Some clones in this sample may be carry-over from other donors' samples. Written as DNA, the CDR3 is TGTGCCAGCAGCCCCGTCCGAGAGCGTTCGGAAGAGCAGTTCTTC. Its protein is CASSPVRERSEEQFF.